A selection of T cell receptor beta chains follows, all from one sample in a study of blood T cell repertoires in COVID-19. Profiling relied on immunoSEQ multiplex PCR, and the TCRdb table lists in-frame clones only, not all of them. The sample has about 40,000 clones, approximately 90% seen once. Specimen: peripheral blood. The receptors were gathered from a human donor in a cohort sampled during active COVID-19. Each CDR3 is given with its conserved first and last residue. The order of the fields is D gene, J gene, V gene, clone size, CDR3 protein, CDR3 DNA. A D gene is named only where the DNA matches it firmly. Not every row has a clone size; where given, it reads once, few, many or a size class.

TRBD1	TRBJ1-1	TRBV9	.	CASSVGRDRGPRAFF	TGTGCCAGCAGCGTAGGGAGGGACAGGGGTCCTAGAGCTTTCTTT
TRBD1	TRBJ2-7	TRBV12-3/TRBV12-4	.	CASRRTGNGEQYF	TGTGCCAGCAGACGGACAGGGAACGGCGAGCAGTACTTC
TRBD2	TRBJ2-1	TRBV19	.	CASSSGTSGVREQFF	TGTGCCAGTAGTTCCGGGACTAGCGGTGTTCGTGAGCAGTTCTTC
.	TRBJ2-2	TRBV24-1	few	CATSDELHSESNTGELFF	TGTGCCACCAGTGATGAACTTCATTCTGAATCGAACACCGGGGAGCTGTTTTTT
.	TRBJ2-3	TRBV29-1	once	CSVEDHSTTDTQYF	TGCAGCGTTGAAGATCACAGTACCACAGATACGCAGTATTTT
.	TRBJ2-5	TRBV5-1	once	CASSLDSGVQETQYF	TGCGCCAGCAGCTTGGACTCAGGGGTCCAAGAGACCCAGTACTTC
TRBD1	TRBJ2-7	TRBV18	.	CASSLTGGADEQYF	TGTGCCAGCTCACTTACAGGGGGAGCGGACGAGCAGTACTTC
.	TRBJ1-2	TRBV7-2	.	CASSLAWGQSIYGYTF	TGTGCCAGCAGCTTAGCGTGGGGCCAGTCGATCTATGGCTACACCTTC
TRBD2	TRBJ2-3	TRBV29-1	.	CSVEPAGGHLDTQYF	TGCAGCGTTGAACCAGCGGGGGGGCATTTAGATACGCAGTATTTT
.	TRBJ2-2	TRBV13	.	CASREYRDKNANTGELFF	TGTGCCAGCAGGGAGTACCGGGACAAAAACGCGAACACCGGGGAGCTGTTTTTT